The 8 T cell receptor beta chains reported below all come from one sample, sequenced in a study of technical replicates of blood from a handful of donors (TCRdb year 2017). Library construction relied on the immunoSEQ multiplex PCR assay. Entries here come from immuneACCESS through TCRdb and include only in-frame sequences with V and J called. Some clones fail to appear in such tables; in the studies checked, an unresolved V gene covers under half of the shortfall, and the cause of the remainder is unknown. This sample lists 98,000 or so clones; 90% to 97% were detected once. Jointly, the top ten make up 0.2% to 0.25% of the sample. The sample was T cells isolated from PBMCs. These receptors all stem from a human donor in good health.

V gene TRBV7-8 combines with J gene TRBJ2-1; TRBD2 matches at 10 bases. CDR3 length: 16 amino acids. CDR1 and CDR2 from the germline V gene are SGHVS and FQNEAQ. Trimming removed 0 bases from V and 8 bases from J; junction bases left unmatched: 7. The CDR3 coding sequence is TGTGCCAGCAGCTTAGCGCGAGCGGGAGGGCCCTATGAGCAGTTCTTC. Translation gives CASSLARAGGPYEQFF. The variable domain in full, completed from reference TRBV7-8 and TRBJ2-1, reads GAGVSQSPRYKVAKRGQDVALRCDPISGHVSLFWYQQALGQGPEFLTYFQNEAQLDKSGLPSDRFFAERPEGSVSTLKIQRTQQEDSAVYLCASSLARAGGPYEQFFGPGTRLTVL.

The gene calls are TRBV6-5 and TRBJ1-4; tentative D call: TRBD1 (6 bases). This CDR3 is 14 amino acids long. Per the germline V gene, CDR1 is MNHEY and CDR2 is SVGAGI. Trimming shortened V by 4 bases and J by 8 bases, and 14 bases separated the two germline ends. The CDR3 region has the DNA TGTGCCAGCAGTTTCGCAGGGGATCGAGAAAAACTGTTTTTT. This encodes CASSFAGDREKLFF.

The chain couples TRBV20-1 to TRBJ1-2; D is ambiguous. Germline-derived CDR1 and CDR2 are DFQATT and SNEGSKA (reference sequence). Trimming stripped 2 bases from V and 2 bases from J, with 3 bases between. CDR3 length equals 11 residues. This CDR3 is CSARQNYGYTF. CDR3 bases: TGCAGTGCTAGACAAAACTATGGCTACACCTTC.

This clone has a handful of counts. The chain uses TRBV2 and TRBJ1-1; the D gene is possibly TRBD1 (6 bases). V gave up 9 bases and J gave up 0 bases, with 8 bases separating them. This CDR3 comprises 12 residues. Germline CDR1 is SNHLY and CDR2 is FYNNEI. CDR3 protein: CARGQLNTEAFF. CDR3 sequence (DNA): TGTGCCAGAGGACAGTTGAACACTGAAGCTTTCTTT.

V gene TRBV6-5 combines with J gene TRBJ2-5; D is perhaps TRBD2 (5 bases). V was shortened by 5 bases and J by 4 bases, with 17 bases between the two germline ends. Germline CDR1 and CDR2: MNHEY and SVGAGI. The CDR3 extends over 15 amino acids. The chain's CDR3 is CASSPGPLARETQYF. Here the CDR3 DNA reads TGTGCCAGCAGTCCCGGCCCCTTAGCGCGAGAGACCCAGTACTTC.

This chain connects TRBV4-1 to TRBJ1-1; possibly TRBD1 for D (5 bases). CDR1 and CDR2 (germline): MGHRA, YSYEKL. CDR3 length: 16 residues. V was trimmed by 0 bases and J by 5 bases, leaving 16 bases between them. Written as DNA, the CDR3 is TGCGCCAGCAGCCAAGATCACCCGGGCCGGGGGACTGAAGCTTTCTTT. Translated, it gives CASSQDHPGRGTEAFF.

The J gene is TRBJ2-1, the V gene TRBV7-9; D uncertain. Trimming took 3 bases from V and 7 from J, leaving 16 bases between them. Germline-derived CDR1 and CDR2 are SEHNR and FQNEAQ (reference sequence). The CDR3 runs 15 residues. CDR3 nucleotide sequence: TGTGCCAGCAGCTTTCCTTGGAGTCGACCAAATGAGCAGTTCTTC. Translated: CASSFPWSRPNEQFF.

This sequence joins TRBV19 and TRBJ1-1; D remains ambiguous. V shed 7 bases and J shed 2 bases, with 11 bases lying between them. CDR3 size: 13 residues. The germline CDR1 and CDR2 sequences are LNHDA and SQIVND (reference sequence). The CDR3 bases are TGTGCCAGTACGGGAGGATATAACACTGAAGCTTTCTTT. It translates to CASTGGYNTEAFF.